A selection of T cell receptor beta chains follows, all from one sample in a study of blood T cell repertoires in COVID-19. Sequenced by immunoSEQ multiplex PCR; TCRdb stores in-frame clones only, minus some. The repertoire holds roughly 140,000 clones, with 84% as singletons. Sequences were obtained from peripheral blood. These receptors all come from a man aged 60-69 years with active or convalescent COVID-19. Both conserved end residues are part of each CDR3. A D gene is named only where the DNA matches it firmly. Some rows mark clone size as missing; the rest say once, few, many or name a class of expanded clone.

>TRBV4-1|-|TRBJ2-5|-
CASSQEEQQETQYF
TGCGCCAGCAGCCAAGAGGAACAGCAAGAGACCCAGTACTTC
>TRBV11-3|TRBD2|TRBJ2-3|-
CASSLRGGTDTQYF
TGTGCCAGCAGCTTGCGGGGGGGCACAGATACGCAGTATTTT
>TRBV6-5|TRBD1|TRBJ2-2|once
CASSTGTGGTGELFF
TGTGCCAGCAGTACCGGGACAGGGGGCACCGGGGAGCTGTTTTTT
>TRBV7-2|-|TRBJ1-1|-
CASRPPAAGRGTEAFF
TGTGCCAGCAGACCCCCAGCGGCAGGGCGGGGCACTGAAGCTTTCTTT
>TRBV24-1|TRBD2|TRBJ2-3|-
CATSDPLGLAGADTQYF
TGTGCCACCAGTGATCCCCTTGGACTAGCGGGGGCAGATACGCAGTATTTT
>TRBV3-1/TRBV3-2|TRBD1|TRBJ2-1|once
CASSQDYDRVYNEQFF
TGTGCCAGCAGCCAAGACTACGACAGGGTATACAATGAGCAGTTCTTC
>TRBV11-3|-|TRBJ2-5|-
CASSLGVRQETQYF
TGTGCCAGCAGCTTAGGGGTCAGGCAAGAGACCCAGTACTTC
>TRBV7-2|-|TRBJ2-7|-
CASSLERSARPLNEQYF
TGTGCCAGCAGCTTAGAGCGATCGGCTCGACCCTTAAACGAGCAGTACTTC
>TRBV4-3|-|TRBJ1-2|few
CASSQVEGYGYTF
TGCGCCAGCAGCCAAGTAGAGGGCTATGGCTACACCTTC
>TRBV18|TRBD2|TRBJ2-3|-
CASSPSSGSLDTQYF
TGTGCCAGCTCACCTTCTAGCGGGTCACTCGATACGCAGTATTTT
>TRBV5-4|-|TRBJ1-1|once
CASSLGGAAMNTEAFF
TGTGCCAGCAGCTTGGGTGGGGCGGCTATGAACACTGAAGCTTTCTTT
>TRBV6-5|TRBD1|TRBJ1-2|-
CASSYTGQGQGYTF
TGTGCCAGCAGTTACACCGGACAGGGCCAAGGCTACACCTTC
>TRBV6-5|-|TRBJ2-7|-
CASSPQVWDEQYF
TGTGCCAGCAGTCCGCAGGTGTGGGACGAGCAGTACTTC
>TRBV19|-|TRBJ2-7|-
CASSARTAFLYEQYF
TGTGCCAGTAGTGCCCGGACAGCATTCCTCTACGAGCAGTACTTC
>TRBV7-6|-|TRBJ1-1|few
CASSLGAGAFPGNTEAFF
TGTGCCAGCAGCTTAGGGGCAGGGGCTTTCCCCGGGAACACTGAAGCTTTCTTT
>TRBV11-2|TRBD1|TRBJ1-2|-
CASSLDPGGSFGGYTF
TGTGCCAGCAGCTTAGACCCAGGGGGAAGTTTCGGTGGCTACACCTTC
>TRBV5-1|-|TRBJ2-3|-
CASSLGETDTQYF
TGCGCCAGCAGCTTGGGGGAGACAGATACGCAGTATTTT
>TRBV6-1|-|TRBJ1-1|-
CASSEIFLDSTEAFF
TGTGCCAGCAGTGAAATTTTTCTTGACAGCACTGAAGCTTTCTTT
>TRBV11-2|-|TRBJ1-5|many
CASSPRATGYSQPQHF
TGTGCCAGCAGCCCCAGAGCAACAGGGTACAGTCAGCCCCAGCATTTT
>TRBV28|TRBD1|TRBJ1-2|-
CASTTGGVFTENYGYTF
TGTGCCAGCACGACAGGGGGCGTATTTACGGAAAACTATGGCTACACCTTC
>TRBV1|-|TRBJ2-7|-
CTSSQDWSGGAESSYEQYF
TGCACCAGCAGCCAAGATTGGAGCGGGGGGGCCGAGTCGTCGTACGAGCAGTACTTC
>TRBV7-2|TRBD2|TRBJ2-4|-
CASSLPASGGINIQYF
TGTGCCAGCAGCCTTCCGGCTAGCGGCGGAATAAACATTCAGTACTTC
>TRBV6-2/TRBV6-3|TRBD1|TRBJ1-5|-
CASSRGRLSQPQHF
TGTGCCAGCAGTAGGGGGCGGTTGAGTCAGCCCCAGCATTTT
>TRBV6-5|-|TRBJ1-1|-
CAQRHLGGTEAFF
TGTGCCCAGCGGCATCTGGGAGGCACTGAAGCTTTCTTT
>TRBV30|TRBD1|TRBJ2-1|-
CAWSFGTVNNEQFF
TGTGCCTGGAGTTTTGGGACAGTTAACAATGAGCAGTTCTTC
>TRBV19|-|TRBJ1-1|-
CASSIGRGRGGTEAFF
TGTGCCAGTAGTATAGGTCGGGGCAGGGGTGGGACTGAAGCTTTCTTT
>TRBV24-1|TRBD2|TRBJ2-1|-
CATSRQITGTSGGPSYNEQFF
TGTGCCACCAGTCGCCAAATTACCGGGACTAGCGGGGGCCCTTCCTACAATGAGCAGTTCTTC
>TRBV5-1|TRBD2|TRBJ2-1|-
CASSAGGAYNEQFF
TGCGCTTCATCTGCCGGGGGGGCCTACAATGAGCAGTTCTTC
>TRBV27|TRBD2|TRBJ2-5|-
CASSAGLGLSRQETQYF
TGTGCCAGCAGCGCAGGACTAGGCCTCTCTCGCCAGGAGACCCAGTACTTC
>TRBV24-1|TRBD2|TRBJ2-3|-
CATSRGTGGGDTQYF
TGTGCCACCAGCCGAGGGACGGGAGGCGGAGATACGCAGTATTTT
>TRBV2|TRBD2|TRBJ2-5|-
CASSAESGREETQYF
TGTGCCAGCAGTGCTGAGTCAGGGAGGGAAGAGACCCAGTACTTC
>TRBV11-3|-|TRBJ1-1|-
CASSPGGVQMNTEAFF
TGTGCCAGCAGCCCCGGGGGGGTTCAGATGAACACTGAAGCTTTCTTT
>TRBV6-1|TRBD1|TRBJ1-5|once
CASSEQGGLRNQPQHF
TGTGCCAGCAGTGAACAGGGGGGATTGCGCAATCAGCCCCAGCATTTT
>TRBV27|TRBD1|TRBJ2-4|-
CASSPLGTGGNIQYF
TGTGCCAGCAGTCCCTTGGGGACAGGGGGAAACATTCAGTACTTC
>TRBV23-1|TRBD1|TRBJ1-2|-
CASHNPGQGSTLNYGYTF
TGCGCCAGCCATAACCCGGGACAGGGATCGACTCTTAACTATGGCTACACCTTC
>TRBV6-1|TRBD1|TRBJ2-4|-
CASSEDRGLAKNIQYF
TGTGCCAGCAGTGAAGACAGGGGGCTAGCCAAAAACATTCAGTACTTC
>TRBV27|-|TRBJ2-1|-
CASSGPGDSYNEQFF
TGTGCCAGCTCCGGTCCGGGAGATTCCTACAATGAGCAGTTCTTC
>TRBV6-2/TRBV6-3|-|TRBJ2-7|-
CASSYAAKSSYEQYF
TGTGCCAGCAGTTACGCGGCAAAAAGCTCCTACGAGCAGTACTTC
>TRBV5-1|TRBD1|TRBJ2-5|-
CASRIPKGQQETQYF
TGCGCCAGCAGAATCCCCAAGGGACAGCAAGAGACCCAGTACTTC
>TRBV6-6|-|TRBJ1-1|-
CASSYSGRGTEAFF
TGTGCCAGCAGTTACTCGGGCAGGGGCACTGAAGCTTTCTTT
>TRBV7-2|TRBD1|TRBJ1-6|-
CASSPVGTGRNSPLHF
TGTGCCAGCAGCCCTGTCGGGACAGGACGGAATTCACCCCTCCACTTT
>TRBV10-3|TRBD1|TRBJ2-3|-
CAISVGRGTGANPQYF
TGTGCCATCAGTGTGGGTAGAGGGACAGGGGCAAACCCGCAGTATTTT